Described below is a single TCR beta chain sequence and its context. The entry originates in a study of blood T cell repertoires in COVID-19. Overall study context: COVID-19 samples collected from the United States, Italy and Spain covered acute and convalescent phases. Nucleic acid was either cDNA or gDNA, and it came from T cells, B-cell-depleted T cells, or PBMCs.

There are 14 residues in the CDR3. The V end was cut by 0 bases, the J end by 7 bases, with 10 bases between. Germline lookup yields CDR1 SGHRS and CDR2 YFSETQ. Per the original methods: Cell counts per sample came from amplifying reference gene primers. Data came from immunoSEQ multiplex PCR; TCRdb stores just in-frame clones and leaves some out. Clone size and the V and J calls come from that table; the DNA yielded D and trimming. This table has tens of thousands of clones, more than 75% appearing once. The clonotype comes from a human donor in a cohort sampled during active COVID-19. Input material: peripheral blood. This chain links TRBV5-1 with TRBJ1-4; D may be TRBD1 (5 bases). CDR3 sequence reads: CASSLARGGEKLFF. The CDR3 nucleotides read TGCGCCAGCAGCTTGGCTAGGGGAGGTGAAAAACTGTTTTTT. Variable domain in full (rest from reference TRBV5-1 and TRBJ1-4): KAGVTQTPRYLIKTRGQQVTLSCSPISGHRSVSWYQQTPGQGLQFLFEYFSETQRNKGNFPGRFSGRQFSNSRSEMNVSTLELGDSALYLCASSLARGGEKLFFGSGTQLSVL.